This TCR beta chain was recovered during a study of T cell repertoires in cytomegalovirus infection (dated by TCRdb to between 2018 and 2020). The study in broad terms: The HLA type of each donor mattered for the analysis, because public TCR beta signatures pointed to carriage of CMV infection along with the matching HLA type.

The sequencer was an Illumina HiSeq 1500. TCRdb cleaned the public reads at Q25 with fastp, built clones with MiXCR and kept in-frame beta chains. Records with the same CDR3 protein are collapsed into one entry carrying the most frequent genes and DNA. Present in this sample are approximately 240,000 distinct CDR3 sequences, approximately 13% of which were seen just once. Approximately 1.6% of the sample is in the top ten clones. Only a few counts were recorded for this clonotype. There is no known antigen for this receptor. It has no much larger one-base neighbor in the sample; base qualities were not kept. Results and caveats for the whole study, not just this receptor: The ex vivo response was dominated by HLA-C-restricted CMV-specific TCR beta clonotypes, which also provided the single most frequent clonotype in two of eight donors. In both this cohort and an independent cohort of several hundred donors, the cumulative frequency of public TCR beta family members distinguished carriers of CMV infection plus the relevant HLA type.

Ends trimmed: V by 2 bases, J by 8 bases; bases unmatched to a gene: 7. The CDR3 measures 14 amino acids from cysteine to phenylalanine. Only the CDR3 DNA is retained, 42 bases long and in frame from the first base. Per the germline V gene, SQVTM is the CDR1 and ANQGSEA is the CDR2. The rearrangement joined TRBV29-1 to TRBJ2-3; 10 bases in the junction line up with TRBD1. Source material: PBMCs. The TCR sequence derives from a human donor in good health (CMV status not recorded). Some clones in this sample may be carry-over from other donors' samples. The CDR3 is CSVEPGQGSSTQYF. The sequence in DNA is TGCAGCGTTGAACCGGGACAGGGGAGTAGTACGCAGTATTTT.